Given below is one T cell receptor (beta chain) in context. This clonotype was found a few times. The antigen it recognizes is unknown. No much larger clone is present one base from it, and per-base qualities are unavailable. The protocol used for the library was 5' RACE. The instrument given in TCRdb is Illumina HiSeq 2500. A second PCR of roughly 7 to 11 cycles was performed with a sample-barcoded 5' primer and a J-beta primer mix. A unique molecular identifier was introduced onto each TCR beta cDNA molecule by a template-switch 5' adaptor carrying 12 random nucleotides. Each sample yielded at least 2.5 million CDR3-containing paired-end reads. First-strand cDNA was synthesized from all RNA with the Mint cDNA synthesis kit, primed by a TRBC-specific oligonucleotide. All cDNA was treated with uracil-DNA glycosylase and then went through a first 18-cycle PCR with the universal primers M1SS and BC2_uni_R. Processing in the source paper ran as follows. For normalization, 1 million high-quality reads were randomly selected from each sample, with every read carrying a distinct molecular identifier. Instead of being binned into consensus sequences, reads with shared molecular identifiers were discarded. CDR3 identification, clonotype clustering and error correction used MiTCR with a Q25 quality threshold and the strictest error-elimination algorithm. A nonparametric unseen species model with Euler transformation was used to estimate a lower bound on total TCR beta diversity. TCRdb's own reprocessing of the public reads used fastp at Q25 and MiXCR and kept productive beta chains. All rows with the same CDR3 protein become a single entry with the most common DNA and genes. TCRdb's processing, not the authors' own work, is the source of the V and J calls. Across this sample there are under 950,000 distinct CDR3 sequences, with about 20% seen only once. Roughly 22% of the sample lies in the top ten.

Donors were about 36 systemically healthy Caucasian individuals from Russia aged 6 to 90 years. Ten milliliters of peripheral blood were drawn from each donor into EDTA-treated Vacutainer tubes. Ficoll-Paque density-gradient centrifugation was used to isolate PBMCs, with at least 6 million obtained per sample. Total RNA, at least 6 micrograms per sample, was extracted from PBMCs with Trizol reagent. The percentages of naive CD45RAhigh/CD27high T cells were determined by flow cytometry on a PBMC aliquot from every donor. Germline trimming: 1 base from V, 4 bases from J; junction bases outside gene matches: 3. There are 15 amino acids in the CDR3, from cysteine to phenylalanine inclusive. CDR3 DNA only is kept here, 45 bases in frame from base 1. This entry comes from a study of blood T cells in healthy people across ages (dated by TCRdb to about 2015). In terms of the full investigation: In model experiments, roughly one uniquely barcoded TCR beta cDNA molecule per two T cells was captured by template switching. To track age-related changes in TCR beta repertoire diversity, the study relied on deep sequencing normalized with unique cDNA molecular identifiers. The donors were divided into four age groups: young (average approximately 15 years), middle-aged (approximately 39), aged (about 61) and long-lived (82). Donors of different ages were randomly distributed across sequencing lanes to avoid experimental bias. For two donors (one aged 18 to 30 and one aged 80 or older), the study analyzed two additional independent replicas of 1 million unique cDNA reads from the same blood draw. Study-wide findings and limitations: Total diversity estimates from one million sequenced T cells were considered lower bounds and underestimates. Because donor CMV infection status was unknown, age-related changes in expanded clonotypes were potentially confounded. Bulk unsorted PBMC profiling prevented conclusive comparison of naive and antigen-experienced compartments. Observed TCR beta diversity correlated strongly with the percentage of naive T cells measured by flow cytometry. As age increased, observed TCR beta diversity per million T cells dropped in a roughly linear way, and a significant reduction was already evident by age 40. Compared with the aged group, the long-lived group had more naive CD4+ T cells, fewer expanded clones and increased TCR diversity, suggesting age selection.

The V and J genes are TRBV12-3 or TRBV12-4 and TRBJ1-4, with 7 bases matching TRBD1. This TCR derives from a man in his 70s in good health. The specimen was blood. The nucleotide sequence reads as follows: TGTGCCAGCAGTTTAGGGGGACAGTATAATGAAAAACTGTTTTTT. Its protein is CASSLGGQYNEKLFF.